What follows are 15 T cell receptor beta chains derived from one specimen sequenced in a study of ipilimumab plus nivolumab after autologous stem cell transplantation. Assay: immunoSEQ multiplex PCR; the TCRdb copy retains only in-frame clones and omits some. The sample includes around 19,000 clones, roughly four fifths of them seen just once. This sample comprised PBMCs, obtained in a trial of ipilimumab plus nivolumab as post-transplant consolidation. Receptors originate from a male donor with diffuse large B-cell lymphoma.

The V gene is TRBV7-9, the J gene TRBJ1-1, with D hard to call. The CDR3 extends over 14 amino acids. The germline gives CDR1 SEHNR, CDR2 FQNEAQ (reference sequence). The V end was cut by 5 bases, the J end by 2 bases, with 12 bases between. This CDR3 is CASSRGQVNTEAFF. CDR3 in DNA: TGTGCCAGCAGCCGAGGGCAGGTCAACACTGAAGCTTTCTTT.

The CDR3 reads CASRQRGTFINEQFF. In DNA, the CDR3 is TGTGCCAGCAGACAAAGGGGGACTTTCATTAATGAGCAGTTCTTC. The chain has TRBV7-2 and TRBJ2-1; D is possibly TRBD1 or TRBD2 (6 bases each). V lost 6 bases to trimming and J lost 7 bases, with 19 bases between them. Germline assignment: CDR1 SGHTA and CDR2 FQGNSA. The CDR3 runs 15 residues.

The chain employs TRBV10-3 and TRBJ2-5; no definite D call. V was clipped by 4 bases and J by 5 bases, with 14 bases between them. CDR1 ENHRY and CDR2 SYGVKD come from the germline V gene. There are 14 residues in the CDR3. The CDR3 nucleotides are TGTGCCATCAGTGGCTCCGAGGTTTCTGAGACCCAGTACTTC. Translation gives CAISGSEVSETQYF.

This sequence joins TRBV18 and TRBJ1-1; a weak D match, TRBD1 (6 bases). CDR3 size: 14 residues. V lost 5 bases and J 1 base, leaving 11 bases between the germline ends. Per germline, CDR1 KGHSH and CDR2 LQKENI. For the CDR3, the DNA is TGTGCCAGCTCATCACGGACAGAGAACACTGAAGCTTTCTTT. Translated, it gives CASSSRTENTEAFF.

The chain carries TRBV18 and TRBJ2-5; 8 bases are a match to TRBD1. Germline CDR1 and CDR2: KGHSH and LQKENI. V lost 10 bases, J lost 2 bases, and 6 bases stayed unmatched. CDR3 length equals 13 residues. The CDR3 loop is CATQGAQQETQYF. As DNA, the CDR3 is TGTGCCACCCAGGGGGCTCAGCAAGAGACCCAGTACTTC.

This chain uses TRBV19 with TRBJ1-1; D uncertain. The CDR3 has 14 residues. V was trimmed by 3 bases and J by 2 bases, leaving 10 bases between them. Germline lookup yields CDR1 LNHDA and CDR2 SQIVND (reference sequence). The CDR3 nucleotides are TGTGCCAGTAGTATTGTAGGCGGTAACACTGAAGCTTTCTTT. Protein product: CASSIVGGNTEAFF.

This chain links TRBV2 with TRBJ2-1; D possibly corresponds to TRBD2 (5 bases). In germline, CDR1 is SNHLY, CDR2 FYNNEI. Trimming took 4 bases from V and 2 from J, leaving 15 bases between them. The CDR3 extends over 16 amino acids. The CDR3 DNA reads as TGTGCCAGCAGTGGAAACGGGGTTACCCCCTACAATGAGCAGTTCTTC. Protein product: CASSGNGVTPYNEQFF.

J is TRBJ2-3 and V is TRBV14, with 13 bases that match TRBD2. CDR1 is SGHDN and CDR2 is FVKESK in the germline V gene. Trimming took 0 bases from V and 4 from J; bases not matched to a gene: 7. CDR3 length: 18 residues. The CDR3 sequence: CASSQDTSGGAFPDTQYF. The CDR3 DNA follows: TGTGCCAGCAGCCAAGATACTAGCGGGGGGGCCTTCCCAGATACGCAGTATTTT.

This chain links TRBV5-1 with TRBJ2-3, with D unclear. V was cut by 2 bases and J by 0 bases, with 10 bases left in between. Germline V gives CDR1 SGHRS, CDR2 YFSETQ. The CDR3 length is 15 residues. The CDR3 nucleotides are TGCGCCAGCAGCTTCGCAGGAATGAGCACAGATACGCAGTATTTT. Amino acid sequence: CASSFAGMSTDTQYF. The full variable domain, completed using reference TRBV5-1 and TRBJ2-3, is KAGVTQTPRYLIKTRGQQVTLSCSPISGHRSVSWYQQTPGQGLQFLFEYFSETQRNKGNFPGRFSGRQFSNSRSEMNVSTLELGDSALYLCASSFAGMSTDTQYFGPGTRLTVL.

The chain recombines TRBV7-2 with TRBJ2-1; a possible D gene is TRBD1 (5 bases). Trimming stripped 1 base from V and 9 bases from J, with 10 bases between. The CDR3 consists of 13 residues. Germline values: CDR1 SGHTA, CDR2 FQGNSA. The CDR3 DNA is TGTGCCAGCAGCTTAGTTAGGACAACTGAGCAGTTCTTC. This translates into CASSLVRTTEQFF.

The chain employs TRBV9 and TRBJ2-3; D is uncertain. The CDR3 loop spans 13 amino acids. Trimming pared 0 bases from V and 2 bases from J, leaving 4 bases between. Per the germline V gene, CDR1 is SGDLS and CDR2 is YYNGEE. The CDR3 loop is CASSVVTTDTQYF. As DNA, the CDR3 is TGTGCCAGCAGCGTAGTCACCACAGATACGCAGTATTTT.

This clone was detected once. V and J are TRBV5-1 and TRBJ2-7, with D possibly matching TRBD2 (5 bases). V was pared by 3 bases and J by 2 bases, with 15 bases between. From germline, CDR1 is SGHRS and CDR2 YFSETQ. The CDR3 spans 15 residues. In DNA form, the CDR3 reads TGCGCCAGCAGCTCGGACTCGCAAGGAGCCTACGAGCAGTACTTC. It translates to CASSSDSQGAYEQYF.

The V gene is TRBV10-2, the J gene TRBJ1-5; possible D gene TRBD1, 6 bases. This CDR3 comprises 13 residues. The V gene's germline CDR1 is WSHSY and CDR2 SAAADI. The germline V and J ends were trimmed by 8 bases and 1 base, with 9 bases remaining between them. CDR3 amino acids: CASRTGSNQPQHF. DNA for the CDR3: TGCGCCAGCCGCACAGGGAGCAATCAGCCCCAGCATTTT.

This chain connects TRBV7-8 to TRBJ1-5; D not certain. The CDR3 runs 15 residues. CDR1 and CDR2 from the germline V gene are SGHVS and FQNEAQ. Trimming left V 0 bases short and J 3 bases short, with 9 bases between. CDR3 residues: CASSLAGMINQPQHF. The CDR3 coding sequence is TGTGCCAGCAGCTTAGCAGGGATGATCAATCAGCCCCAGCATTTT.

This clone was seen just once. The CDR3 reads CASSYSSGGYEQYF. The CDR3, as DNA: TGTGCCAGCAGTTACTCGAGCGGGGGCTACGAGCAGTACTTC. The chain employs TRBV6-6 and TRBJ2-7; 8 nucleotides match TRBD2. The trim removed 0 bases at V and 3 bases at J, leaving 1 base unmatched. The CDR3 loop spans 14 amino acids. Germline-derived CDR1 and CDR2 are MNHNY and SVGAGI (reference sequence).